These 9 T cell receptor beta chains originate from one sample sequenced in a study of blood T cell repertoires in COVID-19. Produced via immunoSEQ multiplex PCR; TCRdb's table is partial and in-frame only. This sample yields some 58,000 clones, of which around nine tenths are seen a single time; 7.8% belongs to the top ten. Source material: peripheral blood. Receptors originate from a man aged 50 or older with active COVID-19.

V gene TRBV28 combines with J gene TRBJ1-1; no definite D call. V lost 5 bases and J lost 8, with 12 bases in between. This CDR3 is 12 amino acids long. CDR1 is MDHEN, CDR2 SYDVKM, per germline. CDR3 residues: CASSPVRPEAFF. For the CDR3, the DNA is TGTGCCAGCAGTCCCGTGCGGCCCGAAGCTTTCTTT.

This chain uses TRBV5-4 with TRBJ1-2; D is unclear. The germline V and J ends were trimmed by 1 base and 4 bases, with 8 bases remaining between them. Per the germline V gene, CDR1 is SGHNT and CDR2 is YYREEE (reference sequence). The CDR3 spans 13 residues. The CDR3 nucleotides read TGTGCCAGCAGCTTGCGGGGAACCTATGGCTACACCTTC. This sequence encodes CASSLRGTYGYTF.

Only one count was recorded for this clone. The chain employs TRBV25-1 and TRBJ1-2; the match to TRBD1 covers 7 bases. The V gene end was trimmed by 1 base and the J gene end by 4 bases; junction bases not matched to a gene: 6. There are 15 residues in the CDR3. CDR1 is MGHDK, CDR2 SYGVNS, per germline. CDR3 sequence: CASSEFKGAAYGYTF. The CDR3 DNA reads as TGTGCCAGCAGTGAATTTAAGGGGGCAGCCTATGGCTACACCTTC.

The chain uses TRBV4-1 and TRBJ2-3; no reliable D call. The germline V and J ends were trimmed by 0 bases and 2 bases, with 15 bases remaining between them. Germline CDR1 reads MGHRA; CDR2 reads YSYEKL. The CDR3 is 17 amino acids. CDR3 in DNA: TGCGCCAGCAGCCAAGAAGAGAGCCAGATAGCCACAGATACGCAGTATTTT. Translated, it gives CASSQEESQIATDTQYF.

The chain joins TRBV7-2 to TRBJ2-3; perhaps TRBD2 as D (6 bases). V gave up 0 bases and J gave up 0 bases, with 16 bases separating them. The CDR3 contains 18 residues. Germline V CDR1 and CDR2: SGHTA, FQGNSA. CDR3 amino acids: CASSLAQSGGLSTDTQYF. The CDR3 DNA sequence: TGTGCCAGCAGCTTAGCGCAGTCCGGGGGACTTAGCACAGATACGCAGTATTTT.

The genes are TRBV7-8 and TRBJ1-4; no definite D call. Germline V gene sequence: CDR1 SGHVS, CDR2 FQNEAQ. Trimming cost V 5 bases and J 5 bases, with 9 bases left between them. The CDR3 has 13 amino acids. The CDR3 region is CASSRAPNEKLFF. The CDR3, as DNA: TGTGCCAGCAGCCGCGCGCCGAATGAAAAACTGTTTTTT.

This sequence joins TRBV6-5 and TRBJ1-1; D is perhaps TRBD1 (5 bases). V gave up 9 bases and J gave up 1 base, with 15 bases separating them. Germline assignment: CDR1 MNHEY and CDR2 SVGAGI. The CDR3 is 14 amino acids. The CDR3: CASLIGQGNTEAFF. In DNA form, the CDR3 reads TGTGCCAGTCTCATTGGACAAGGGAACACTGAAGCTTTCTTT.

The chain links TRBV27 to TRBJ1-5; 7 bases are a match to TRBD1. Germline V gene lookup returns CDR1 MNHEY and CDR2 SMNVEV (reference sequence). The V and J ends lost 6 bases and 7 bases, in that order; junction bases with no gene match: 9. This CDR3 is built from 14 residues. The CDR3 DNA sequence: TGTGCCAGCAGCGAGACAGGGCACCGGCAGCCCCAGCATTTT. Translation gives CASSETGHRQPQHF.

This chain uses TRBV4-2 with TRBJ1-3, with 11 positions matching TRBD1. J gave up 4 bases and V 2 bases, and 4 bases lay outside the gene matches. Germline-derived CDR1 and CDR2 are LGHNA and YNFKEQ. This CDR3 has 16 residues. The chain's CDR3 is CASSQPGQGVGNTIYF. DNA for the CDR3: TGTGCCAGCAGCCAACCGGGACAGGGGGTCGGAAACACCATATATTTT.